The present entry profiles one T cell receptor (beta chain) with its context. PCR was performed a second time for about 7 to 11 cycles using a sample-barcoded 5' primer and a J-beta primer mix. The template-switch adaptor was a 5' adaptor with 12 random nucleotides. It tagged each cDNA molecule. TCRdb reanalysed the 5' RACE reads using MiXCR and keeps one entry per CDR3 protein. The table lists over 1,500,000 distinct CDR3 sequences, roughly two fifths of them singletons. This entry comes from a study of blood T cells in healthy people across ages. CDR1 and CDR2 (germline): SGHTA, FQGTGA. This CDR3 region has 15 residues. The V end was cut by 0 bases, the J end by 2 bases, with 8 bases between. Total RNA extraction produced at least 5 micrograms (per sample) for the study.

The rearrangement uses TRBV7-3 and TRBJ1-5, with D uncertain. The clonotype originates from a human donor in good health. Sequences were obtained from blood. For the CDR3, the DNA is TGTGCCAGCAGCTTAACGTATGTAGGCAATCAGCCCCAGCATTTT. The encoded protein is CASSLTYVGNQPQHF.